This TCR beta chain was recorded in a study of T cell responses to AZD1222 COVID-19 vaccine (dated by TCRdb to the early 2020s). Study-wide context: TCR sequencing was performed for fewer than 250 trial participants, of whom about 200 were given two doses of AZD1222 and 26 were given two doses of MenACWY control vaccine. Trial participants were enrolled into age subgroups of 18-55, 56-69 and 70-plus years, which contained around 140, 26 and 57 TCR-sequenced participants, respectively.

The CDR3 regions of human TCRbeta chains were subjected to immunosequencing. In the authors' own workflow: TCRs in the repertoires were matched against a reference library of SARS-CoV-2-specific TCRs that had been generated with the MIRA antigen-specificity platform. Breadth was defined as the fraction of unique TCRs that were SARS-CoV-2-associated. Depth was defined as the fraction of total T cells that were SARS-CoV-2-associated. Using the MIRA data, each spike-specific TCR was assigned both to the spike region to which the TCR was reactive and to a CD4 or CD8 class. Log10-transformed breadth and depth values were compared by one-way ANOVA with Sidak's multiple comparisons tests. TCRdb carries this immuneACCESS record with in-frame sequences only. Its versions omit some clonotypes, under half of them owing to an unresolved V gene in the studies checked, with the rest unexplained. V, J and clone size are taken as reported in that table, and D and trimming were inferred from the DNA itself. This sample holds 130,000 or so clones; approximately 95% were observed only once. The top ten constitute more than 0.7% of the sample.

The CDR3 runs 13 amino acids, cysteine and phenylalanine included. CDR3 DNA only is kept here, 39 bases in frame from base 1. Trimming leaves V shorter by 4 bases and J shorter by 7 bases, with the junction holding 6 bases beyond the gene matches. The germline V gene encodes CDR1 SGHDT and CDR2 YYEEEE. The sample's time point label, decoded: baseline before first vaccination. The sample's treatment or condition label is to be understood as: meningococcal conjugate vaccine given as trial control. Vaccinee samples were obtained from the UK trials COV001 and COV002, which included a single-blind randomized controlled phase 2/3 trial of AZD1222 (ChAdOx1 nCoV-19) in healthy adults. For TCRbeta chain sequencing, PBMC samples were collected from trial participants at day 0 and at day 28 after the second dose. Results and caveats for the whole study, not just this receptor: Vaccine-associated CD4 TCRs spanned the whole spike protein, with dominant responses in regions 160-218 and 743-854. Reportedly, close to half of the unique spike-specific TCRs recognized epitopes lying outside the regions that are mutated in the B.1.351 and B.1.1.7 variants. Conclusions about previously exposed vaccinees were limited because only a handful of AZD1222 recipients were SARS-CoV-2 seropositive at baseline. Because no samples from the day 14 peak response were available, repertoires could be characterized only after the peak T cell response. A significant rise in spike-specific TCR breadth and depth was observed after two AZD1222 doses relative to day 0 and relative to MenACWY recipients. Participants were mostly white British and included more females than males, and it was suggested by the authors that clonal diversity may have been underestimated. The 56-69-year group was small, and its depth increase did not reach significance, likely because of low power.

For this clone: Its antigen is still unknown. Nothing much larger sits one base from this clone, and base qualities are not available.

The rearranged chain carries TRBV5-6 and TRBJ1-2, and 8 bases in between align with TRBD1. The specimen was peripheral blood, collected on day 0 of MenACWY control vaccination. The clonotype originates from an adult in good health. The CDR3 loop reads CASSTTGGGGYTF. The bases read TGTGCCAGCAGCACAACAGGGGGTGGTGGCTACACCTTC.